This is a list of T cell receptor beta chains from one sample in a study of blood T cell repertoires in COVID-19. The protocol was immunoSEQ multiplex PCR, while the TCRdb copy is restricted to in-frame clones and leaves out a portion. This sample has about 90,000 clones, with roughly 83% found just once. Sequencing was done on a sample of peripheral blood. These receptors were obtained from a woman aged 80 or over with active or convalescent COVID-19. CDR3s include the opening cysteine and the closing phenylalanine or tryptophan. A D gene is named only where the DNA matches it firmly. Clone size is shown for a subset of rows, as once, few, many or a class of expanded clone.

J	length	D	V	size	DNA	CDR3
TRBJ2-2	15	NA	TRBV5-4	NA	TGTGCCAGCAGCTCACGGACAGCGAACACCGGGGAGCTGTTTTTT	CASSSRTANTGELFF
TRBJ1-3	14	NA	TRBV27	NA	TGTGCCAGCAGTTACGGGGGAAAAGGAAACACCATATATTTT	CASSYGGKGNTIYF
TRBJ1-6	15	TRBD1	TRBV19	NA	TGTGCCAGTAGCAACGACAGGGGACAGAATTCACCCCTCCACTTT	CASSNDRGQNSPLHF
TRBJ2-7	13	NA	TRBV2	NA	TGTGCCAGCAATCTGGCAGGGGACTACGAGCAGTACTTC	CASNLAGDYEQYF
TRBJ1-1	14	TRBD1	TRBV6-6	NA	TGTGCCAGCAGTACGGGGACAGGGATCCCTGAAGCTTTCTTT	CASSTGTGIPEAFF
TRBJ2-5	18	TRBD2	TRBV2	NA	TGTGCCAGCAGTGAAGGGTATATGACTAGCGGGGGGCAAGAGACCCAGTACTTC	CASSEGYMTSGGQETQYF
TRBJ1-3	15	TRBD1	TRBV3-1/TRBV3-2	NA	TGTGCCAGCAGCCAATTTCAGGGGGTAGGAAACACCATATATTTT	CASSQFQGVGNTIYF
TRBJ1-1	15	NA	TRBV19	once	TGTGCCAGTAGTATAAGCGGGGGGCGCGGTGCTGAAGCTTTCTTT	CASSISGGRGAEAFF
TRBJ2-7	15	TRBD2	TRBV15	NA	TGTGCCACCAGCATATTAGGGACTAGCGTGGACGAGCAGTACTTC	CATSILGTSVDEQYF
TRBJ2-6	17	NA	TRBV5-1	NA	TGCGCCAGCAGCTTGGAGCAAGCCATCTCTGGGGCCAACGTCCTGACTTTC	CASSLEQAISGANVLTF
TRBJ1-2	16	TRBD1	TRBV19	NA	TGTGCCAGTAGTATCGGGGGACAGCTAATTAACTATGGCTACACCTTC	CASSIGGQLINYGYTF
TRBJ1-6	16	TRBD1	TRBV28	NA	TGTGCCAGCAGTCCGCAGACAGGGGGCGTTAATTCACCCCTCCACTTT	CASSPQTGGVNSPLHF
TRBJ1-2	15	TRBD1	TRBV5-4	NA	TGTGCCAGCAGCTTGGAGGGGCAGGGGGCTGGTGGCTACACCTTC	CASSLEGQGAGGYTF
TRBJ2-7	20	NA	TRBV12-2	few	TGTGCAAGTCGCTTAGAAAACCGTCCGGGACACTCAGATAAAACCTACGAGCAGTACTTC	CASRLENRPGHSDKTYEQYF
TRBJ1-6	15	TRBD1	TRBV10-3	NA	TGTGCCATCAGTGCAGGGACAGGGGATTTTTCACCCCTCCACTTT	CAISAGTGDFSPLHF
TRBJ1-1	15	NA	TRBV2	NA	TGTGCCACCACCCCCGGACAGCCAGCGAACACTGAAGCTTTCTTT	CATTPGQPANTEAFF
TRBJ1-6	14	TRBD1	TRBV3-1/TRBV3-2	few	TGTGCCAGCAGCCAAGGCAGGGGGCGGACACCCCTCCACTTT	CASSQGRGRTPLHF
TRBJ1-6	13	NA	TRBV27	few	TGTGCCAGCAGTTACAGTTATAATTCACCCCTCCACTTT	CASSYSYNSPLHF
TRBJ1-6	12	NA	TRBV28	NA	TGTGCCAGCAGGCGGGGGAATTCACCCCTCCACTTT	CASRRGNSPLHF
TRBJ2-2	15	NA	TRBV19	NA	TGTGCCAGTATCCGGTCGGGGACAAAAACCGGGGAGCTGTTTTTT	CASIRSGTKTGELFF
TRBJ2-1	13	NA	TRBV19	NA	TGTGCCAGTAGTATGACGGAGGGCAATGAGCAGTTCTTC	CASSMTEGNEQFF
TRBJ2-7	15	TRBD1	TRBV5-1	NA	TGCGCCAGCAGCCCCTGGACAGGGGTCCCCTACGAGCAGTACTTC	CASSPWTGVPYEQYF
TRBJ2-2	19	TRBD2	TRBV18	NA	TGTGCCAGCTCACGCCCGACTAGCGGGAGATTCGGAGTGACCGGGGAGCTGTTTTTT	CASSRPTSGRFGVTGELFF
TRBJ1-3	14	NA	TRBV28	NA	TGTGCCAGCAGTTGGGGAGGGGCTGGAAACACCATATATTTT	CASSWGGAGNTIYF
TRBJ2-7	15	NA	TRBV2	NA	TGTGCCAGCAGTGGATCCATTGGGCCGACCTACGAGCAGTACTTC	CASSGSIGPTYEQYF
TRBJ1-1	14	TRBD1	TRBV2	few	TGTGCCAGCAGGGCTCTGGGACAGGGCGTTGAAGCTTTCTTT	CASRALGQGVEAFF
TRBJ2-2	16	TRBD2	TRBV5-1	NA	TGCGCCAGCAGCGGAGCGGGGGGGCCGGGCACCGGGGAGCTGTTTTTT	CASSGAGGPGTGELFF
TRBJ2-5	15	TRBD2	TRBV28	once	TGTGCCAGCAGACCCGTCGGGGCCGGGAGGGAGACCCAGTACTTC	CASRPVGAGRETQYF
TRBJ1-1	12	NA	TRBV11-3	NA	TGTGCCAGCAGCAACTCGGGGGGTGAAGCTTTCTTT	CASSNSGGEAFF
TRBJ2-1	17	NA	TRBV19	NA	TGTGCCAGTAGTAGGGGCCTCACAGGAGACACAGCCAATGAGCAGTTCTTC	CASSRGLTGDTANEQFF
TRBJ1-4	14	TRBD1	TRBV18	NA	TGTGCCAGCTCAGGGGACAGGGGAGGCGAAAAACTGTTTTTT	CASSGDRGGEKLFF
TRBJ2-3	14	TRBD2	TRBV28	NA	TGTGCCAGCAGGATAGCGGGACTCACAGATACGCAGTATTTT	CASRIAGLTDTQYF
TRBJ1-5	14	NA	TRBV27	NA	TGTGCCAGCAGTTTTATTTATAGCAATCAGCCCCAGCATTTT	CASSFIYSNQPQHF
TRBJ2-1	15	TRBD2	TRBV10-3	NA	TGTGCCATCAGTTCAAGCAGCGGGGGATACAATGAGCAGTTCTTC	CAISSSSGGYNEQFF
TRBJ1-2	13	TRBD1	TRBV7-9	few	TGTGCCAGCAGTCGGACAGGGCGGTATGGCTACACCTTC	CASSRTGRYGYTF
TRBJ1-1	15	NA	TRBV9	NA	TGTGCCAGCAGCGTAGCTCCCGTCTTGAACACTGAAGCTTTCTTT	CASSVAPVLNTEAFF
TRBJ2-1	15	TRBD1	TRBV3-1/TRBV3-2	NA	TGTGCCAGGAGGCGAAAGGACAGGGATAAGAATGAGCAGTTCTTC	CARRRKDRDKNEQFF
TRBJ2-6	17	NA	TRBV7-3	NA	TGTGCCAGCAGCTTGGACAGCCCATTCTCTGGGGCCAACGTCCTGACTTTC	CASSLDSPFSGANVLTF
TRBJ1-3	15	TRBD1	TRBV10-3	NA	TGTGCCATCAGTGTAGGACAGGACGCTGGAAACACCATATATTTT	CAISVGQDAGNTIYF
TRBJ1-5	15	TRBD1	TRBV6-2/TRBV6-3	few	TGTGCCAGCAGCTGGGACAGCCGATTCTATCAGCCCCAGCATTTT	CASSWDSRFYQPQHF
TRBJ1-4	15	NA	TRBV6-5	NA	TGTGCCACGGGTCCCGGGGATGCAACTAATGAAAAACTGTTTTTT	CATGPGDATNEKLFF
TRBJ2-2	15	TRBD1	TRBV5-1	NA	TGCGCCAGCAGCTTACAGGGGGCTGGCACCGGGGAGCTGTTTTTT	CASSLQGAGTGELFF
TRBJ1-1	13	NA	TRBV2	NA	TGTGCCAGCAGTGTCGGGGGGAGCACTGAAGCTTTCTTT	CASSVGGSTEAFF